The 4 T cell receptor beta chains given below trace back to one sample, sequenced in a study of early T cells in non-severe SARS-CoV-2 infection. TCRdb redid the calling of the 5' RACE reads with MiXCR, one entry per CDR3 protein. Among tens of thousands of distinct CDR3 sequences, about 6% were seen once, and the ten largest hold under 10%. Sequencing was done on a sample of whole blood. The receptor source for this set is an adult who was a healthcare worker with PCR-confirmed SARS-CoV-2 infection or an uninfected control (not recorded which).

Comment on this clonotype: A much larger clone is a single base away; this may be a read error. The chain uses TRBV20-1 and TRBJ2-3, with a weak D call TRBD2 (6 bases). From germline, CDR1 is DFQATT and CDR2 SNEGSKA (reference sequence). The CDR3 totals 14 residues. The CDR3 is CSARPGRSTDTRYF. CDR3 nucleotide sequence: TGCAGTGCTAGGCCTGGGAGGAGTACAGATACGCGGTATTTT.

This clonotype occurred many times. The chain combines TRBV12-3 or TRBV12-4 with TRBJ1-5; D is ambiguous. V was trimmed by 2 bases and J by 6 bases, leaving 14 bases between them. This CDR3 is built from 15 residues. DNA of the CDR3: TGTGCCAGCAGTTTAACGTCGGGAGGACGTCAGCCCCAGCATTTT. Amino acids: CASSLTSGGRQPQHF.

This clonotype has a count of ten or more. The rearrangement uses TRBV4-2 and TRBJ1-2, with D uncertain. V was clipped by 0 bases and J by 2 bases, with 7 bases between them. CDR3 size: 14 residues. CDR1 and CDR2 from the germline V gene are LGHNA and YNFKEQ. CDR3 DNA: TGTGCCAGCAGCCAAGAACTTCGCAACTATGGCTACACCTTC. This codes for CASSQELRNYGYTF.

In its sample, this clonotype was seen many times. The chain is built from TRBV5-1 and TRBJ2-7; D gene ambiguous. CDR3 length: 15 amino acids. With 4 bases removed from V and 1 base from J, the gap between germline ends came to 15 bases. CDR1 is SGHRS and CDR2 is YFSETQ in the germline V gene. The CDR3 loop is CASSLTGAGSYEQYF. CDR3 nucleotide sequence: TGCGCCAGCAGCCTGACCGGTGCCGGGTCCTACGAGCAGTACTTC.